These T cell receptor beta chains were read from a single sample in a study of shared clonotypes between healthy human individuals. TCRdb's copy holds only in-frame clones and misses some; the assay was immunoSEQ multiplex PCR. Here the sample spans over 800,000 clones, 80% to 95% being singletons. Specimen: naive CD8+ T cells sorted from blood. Receptor source: a man aged 30 to 39 in good health. CDR3s include the opening cysteine and the closing phenylalanine or tryptophan. A D gene is named only where the DNA matches it firmly. Only some rows state a clone size, as once, few, many or a class for expanded clones.

size,J,D,V,DNA,CDR3
.,TRBJ1-2,.,TRBV10-2,TGCGCCAGCACAGAGGGAGGCTATGGCTACACCTTC,CASTEGGYGYTF
.,TRBJ1-1,.,TRBV5-8,TGTGCCAGCAGCTTCTTGAACACTGAAGCTTTCTTT,CASSFLNTEAFF
.,TRBJ2-7,.,TRBV28,TGTGCCAGCAGTTTACAACCCGGGGTTAGCGCCTCCTACGAGCAGTACTTC,CASSLQPGVSASYEQYF
.,TRBJ2-3,TRBD2,TRBV7-9,TGTGCCAGCTCTCGGGGGACTAGTGGCGCAGATACGCAGTATTTT,CASSRGTSGADTQYF
.,TRBJ2-7,.,TRBV4-1,TGCGCCAGCAGCCAAGTGGAGAACACCTACGAGCAGTACTTC,CASSQVENTYEQYF
once,TRBJ1-1,.,TRBV4-3,TGCGCCAGCAGCCAAGATAGAAACACTGAAGCTTTCTTT,CASSQDRNTEAFF
.,TRBJ2-7,.,TRBV6-1,TGTGCCAGCAGGCCTACAGGGTTGAGTTCCTACGAGCAGTACTTC,CASRPTGLSSYEQYF
.,TRBJ2-7,TRBD1,TRBV4-1,TGCGCCAGCAGCCAAGGAGGGACAGGGCACTACGAGCAGTACTTC,CASSQGGTGHYEQYF
.,TRBJ1-5,.,TRBV6-1,TGTGCCAGCAGTGAAGATTCAGGGAGCAATCAGCCCCAGCATTTT,CASSEDSGSNQPQHF
.,TRBJ2-7,.,TRBV7-9,TGTGCCAGCGCGTCGAGCGGGACAAGCTACGAGCAGTACTTC,CASASSGTSYEQYF
.,TRBJ1-2,.,TRBV5-6,TGTGCCAGCAGCTCCGGAAGGGGGACCGCGTCTAACTATGGCTACACCTTC,CASSSGRGTASNYGYTF
.,TRBJ2-1,TRBD1,TRBV27,TGTGCCAGCAGTTTTAGGGACAGGGTTGGCGGTGAGCAGTTCTTC,CASSFRDRVGGEQFF
.,TRBJ1-1,TRBD1,TRBV19,TGTGCCAGTAGTAGGGACAGCCCAATTAACACTGAAGCTTTCTTT,CASSRDSPINTEAFF
.,TRBJ2-7,.,TRBV4-3,TGCGCCAGCAGCCAAGGGGCAGGGCGGTCCTACGAGCAGTACTTC,CASSQGAGRSYEQYF
few,TRBJ2-2,.,TRBV7-8,TGTGCCAGCAGCCCGACTAGCACCGGGGAGCTGTTTTTT,CASSPTSTGELFF
.,TRBJ2-2,.,TRBV29-1,TGCAGCGCTTACACAAGCGCCGTCCCATCTGACGCCGGGGAGCTGTTTTTT,CSAYTSAVPSDAGELFF
.,TRBJ2-7,.,TRBV5-5,TGTGCCAGCAGCCTGACCCCACCCGGGATCTCCTACGAGCAGTACTTC,CASSLTPPGISYEQYF
.,TRBJ2-2,TRBD2,TRBV9,TGTGCCAGCAGCGTATCAGGGACTAGCGTTCGGAGAGGCACCGGGGAGCTGTTTTTT,CASSVSGTSVRRGTGELFF
.,TRBJ2-1,TRBD2,TRBV11-2,TGTGCCAGCAGCTTCGGGAGGGCCCTAAATGAGCAGTTCTTC,CASSFGRALNEQFF
few,TRBJ1-5,.,TRBV5-6,TGTGCCAGCAGCTCGGGGAATCAGCCCCAGCATTTT,CASSSGNQPQHF
.,TRBJ2-3,TRBD1,TRBV2,TGTGCCAGCAGTGTATTCGGACAGGGCGAGGCAGATACGCAGTATTTT,CASSVFGQGEADTQYF
.,TRBJ2-2,TRBD2,TRBV10-1,TGCGCCAGCAGTGAGGGGCTAGCGGGGACCACCGGGGAGCTGTTTTTT,CASSEGLAGTTGELFF
few,TRBJ2-3,.,TRBV28,TGTGCCAGCAGTCTTCGACTATTCCCCCGCACAGATACGCAGTATTTT,CASSLRLFPRTDTQYF
once,TRBJ2-1,TRBD1,TRBV7-9,TGTGCCAGCAGCTTAGCCCGGACAGGTCCGACCCGCTCCTACAATGAGCAGTTCTTC,CASSLARTGPTRSYNEQFF
.,TRBJ1-1,.,TRBV5-4,TGTGCCAGCAGCTTTCAGGGCGGCACTGAAGCTTTCTTT,CASSFQGGTEAFF
.,TRBJ2-1,TRBD2,TRBV27,TGTGCCAGCAGTTTTTCGCGGGAGGATGAGCAGTTCTTC,CASSFSREDEQFF
.,TRBJ1-1,.,TRBV27,TGTGCCAGCAGTTTATCAGCGGTCGGGGACACTGAAGCTTTCTTT,CASSLSAVGDTEAFF
.,TRBJ2-7,.,TRBV7-9,TGTGCCAGCAGCTTATCCGGAAATCCCTACGAGCAGTACTTC,CASSLSGNPYEQYF
.,TRBJ1-4,.,TRBV6-1,TGTGCCAGCAGTGACTGGGGCGGGACTAATGAAAAACTGTTTTTT,CASSDWGGTNEKLFF
.,TRBJ1-1,.,TRBV29-1,TGCAGCGTTCGGGCTACGGTCAGCACGGCTTTCTTT,CSVRATVSTAFF
.,TRBJ2-5,.,TRBV11-2,TGTGCCAGCAGCTTAGGAGGTTGGGGGTTTAGTGGACAGACAGAGACCCAGTACTTC,CASSLGGWGFSGQTETQYF
.,TRBJ2-5,.,TRBV5-8,TGTGCCAGCAGCTTGAGTGTCCGTGGGGGGGCAGGAGAGACCCAGTACTTC,CASSLSVRGGAGETQYF
.,TRBJ2-3,.,TRBV13,TGTGCCAGCAGCTTAGGAGTCCCAGATACGCAGTATTTT,CASSLGVPDTQYF
.,TRBJ2-7,TRBD2,TRBV7-6,TGTGCCAGCAGCCCGGGACTAGCGGGGATCTACGAGCAGTACTTC,CASSPGLAGIYEQYF
.,TRBJ1-1,.,TRBV2,TGTGCCAGCAGAGGGAGTCCTGAAGCTTTCTTT,CASRGSPEAFF
.,TRBJ2-1,.,TRBV10-3,TGTGCCATCAGTGAGTATTCCCCAGGTTTAGAGTACAATGAGCAGTTCTTC,CAISEYSPGLEYNEQFF
.,TRBJ2-1,TRBD2,TRBV28,TGTGCCAGCAGTGGGGTAGCGGGGTACTCCTACAATGAGCAGTTCTTC,CASSGVAGYSYNEQFF
.,TRBJ1-4,.,TRBV15,TGTGCCACCAGCAGACAGTCGGGAGCCGTGGATGAAAAACTGTTTTTT,CATSRQSGAVDEKLFF
.,TRBJ2-1,TRBD2,TRBV12-5,TGTGCTAGTGCCCCGCCGGGGACTAGCAATGAGCAGTTCTTC,CASAPPGTSNEQFF
.,TRBJ1-3,TRBD1,TRBV28,TGTGCCAGCAGTCTAAGCCCGGCGATGGACAGGGAGATTTCCATATATTTT,CASSLSPAMDREISIYF
.,TRBJ2-3,.,TRBV7-2,TGTGCCAGCAGCTTATGGGGGGGGGACACATACACAGATACGCAGTATTTT,CASSLWGGDTYTDTQYF
.,TRBJ2-5,.,TRBV7-9,TGTGCCAGCAGTCCGTTACAGGGAAACCAAGAGACCCAGTACTTC,CASSPLQGNQETQYF
.,TRBJ1-1,.,TRBV29-1,TGCAGCGTTGAGGTTAACAGGGAGGAGAACACTGAAGCTTTCTTT,CSVEVNREENTEAFF
.,TRBJ2-6,.,TRBV9,TGTGCCAGCAGCCCGTGGGGGTCTGGGGCCAACGTCCTGACTTTC,CASSPWGSGANVLTF
.,TRBJ2-7,.,TRBV9,TGTGCCAGCAGTGGCGCCGAGCAGTACTTC,CASSGAEQYF
.,TRBJ2-3,TRBD1,TRBV29-1,TGCAGCGTCCTCGGGACAGGGGGCATGGGTACGCAGTATTTT,CSVLGTGGMGTQYF
.,TRBJ1-1,.,TRBV5-6,TGTGCCAGCAGCTTGGCACAGGGAATGAACACTGAAGCTTTCTTT,CASSLAQGMNTEAFF
.,TRBJ1-4,TRBD1,TRBV27,TGTGCCAGCAGTTTATTAGGGGGCGGTGAAAAACTGTTTTTT,CASSLLGGGEKLFF
.,TRBJ1-5,.,TRBV4-1,TGCGCCAGCAGCAACATAGACACATTCAATCAGCCCCAGCATTTT,CASSNIDTFNQPQHF